This is a list of T cell receptor beta chains from one sample in a study of T-cell memory formation after mild COVID-19. TCRdb reprocessed the 5' RACE reads with MiXCR, giving one entry per CDR3 protein. Of some 130,000 distinct CDR3 sequences listed, 16% are singletons. The source material was PBMCs or a T cell subset sorted from them (not recorded which). Source of these receptors: an adult woman who had mild COVID-19 (a few samples of this study predate the infection). Cell type and time point are not known. The CDR3 runs from the conserved cysteine through the conserved F or W. A D gene is named only where the DNA matches it firmly. Not all rows give a size; the values are once, few, many and, for expanded clones, a class.

TRBJ1-2 TRBV29-1 NA NA 11 CSVEKNYGYTF TGCAGCGTTGAGAAGAACTATGGCTACACCTTC
TRBJ2-7 TRBV28 few TRBD2 15 CASTAGLAGSYEQYF TGTGCCAGCACCGCGGGACTAGCGGGGTCCTACGAGCAGTACTTC
TRBJ2-1 TRBV24-1 NA NA 14 CATSDSPGLNEQFF TGTGCCACCAGTGATTCCCCGGGCTTAAATGAGCAGTTCTTC
TRBJ2-1 TRBV4-1 NA NA 13 CASSQGLDLLMFF TGCGCCAGCAGCCAGGGTCTCGACCTCCTGATGTTCTTC
TRBJ2-3 TRBV7-9 NA TRBD2 14 CASSLITSGDTQYF TGTGCCAGCAGTTTAATTACTAGCGGGGATACGCAGTATTTT
TRBJ2-3 TRBV11-2 NA TRBD2 14 CASSLGLGRDTQYF TGTGCCAGCAGCTTGGGACTAGGACGAGATACGCAGTATTTT
TRBJ2-7 TRBV7-6 NA TRBD1 14 CASSLEGQIYEQYF TGTGCCAGCAGCTTAGAGGGACAGATCTACGAGCAGTACTTC
TRBJ2-7 TRBV12-3/TRBV12-4 NA NA 13 CASRFGTTSEQYF TGTGCCAGCAGATTTGGGACGACTAGCGAGCAGTACTTC
TRBJ2-4 TRBV28 NA NA 14 CASNSWESRNIQYF TGTGCCAGCAATTCATGGGAATCTAGAAACATTCAGTACTTC
TRBJ2-3 TRBV5-1 NA TRBD1 17 CASSFYLPGQGPDTQYF TGCGCCAGCAGCTTCTACCTACCGGGACAGGGACCAGATACGCAGTATTTT
TRBJ1-2 TRBV10-3 NA NA 12 CAINPTGYGYTF TGTGCCATCAATCCCACCGGCTATGGCTACACCTTC
TRBJ2-5 TRBV29-1 few TRBD1 13 CSVVQGAKETQYF TGCAGCGTTGTACAGGGGGCGAAAGAGACCCAGTACTTC
TRBJ2-5 TRBV7-9 NA TRBD2 15 CASSFGGGVRETQYF TGTGCCAGCAGCTTCGGCGGGGGAGTTAGGGAGACCCAGTACTTC